Presented here are 6 T cell receptor beta chains from one specimen sequenced in a study of response to subunit inactivated influenza vaccine. Each CDR3 protein gets one entry after TCRdb re-called the RT-PCR reads with MiXCR. The sample contains about 780,000 distinct CDR3 sequences, roughly 18% of which appear only once. Here the sequenced sample was PBMCs from blood, taken roughly 5 days after vaccination. Receptors were obtained from a man in his fifties or sixties who received an inactivated influenza vaccine.

In this sample, this clonotype turned up a few times. The V call is TRBV6-2 or TRBV6-3, the J call TRBJ1-6, with D uncertain. Germline CDR1 reads MNHEY; CDR2 reads SVGEGT. The CDR3 extends over 14 amino acids. The ends were cut back, 8 bases at V and 7 bases at J, with 15 bases in the middle. CDR3 region: CASGGWVENSPLHF. CDR3 sequence (DNA): TGTGCCAGCGGTGGTTGGGTAGAGAATTCACCCCTCCACTTT.

This clonotype was counted between two and nine times. V and J are TRBV20-1 and TRBJ2-3; tentative D call: TRBD2 (5 bases). V was clipped by 3 bases and J by 3 bases, with 13 bases between them. The CDR3 spans 14 residues. In germline, CDR1 is DFQATT, CDR2 SNEGSKA (reference sequence). CDR3 bases: TGCAGTGCTAGTGCGCTAGCAGGAACAGATACGCAGTATTTT. Residues: CSASALAGTDTQYF.

In this sample, this clonotype turned up a few times. The chain links TRBV4-3 to TRBJ1-4, with TRBD1 matching 7 bases. The germline CDR1 and CDR2 sequences are LGHNA and YSLEER. Trimming removed 2 bases from V and 2 bases from J; junction bases left unmatched: 2. The CDR3 spans 15 residues. The DNA for the CDR3 is TGCGCCAGCAGCCAAACAGGGGTCACTAATGAAAAACTGTTTTTT. Protein product: CASSQTGVTNEKLFF.

This clonotype was detected many times. This sequence joins TRBV15 and TRBJ2-7; D ambiguous. The CDR3 contains 14 residues. Trimming took 1 base from V and 6 from J, leaving 13 bases between them. Germline V CDR1 and CDR2: LNHNV, YYDKDF (reference sequence). CDR3 region: CATSRAGPLVEQYF. CDR3 in DNA: TGTGCCACCAGCAGAGCGGGCCCACTGGTCGAGCAGTACTTC.

This clonotype has only a few counts. V and J are TRBV7-9 and TRBJ1-6; no definite D call. Germline V lookup: CDR1 SEHNR, CDR2 FQNEAQ (reference sequence). The CDR3 runs to 14 residues. The V and J ends lost 3 bases and 9 bases respectively, with 12 bases between them. As DNA, the CDR3 is TGTGCCAGCAGCTTGGGGAAGTCGAGTTCACCCCTCCACTTT. Protein: CASSLGKSSSPLHF.

This chain joins TRBV28 and TRBJ2-5; D unclear. The CDR3 totals 11 residues. Trimming took off 7 bases at V and 0 bases at J, with 3 bases between the two ends. CDR1 is MDHEN and CDR2 is SYDVKM in the germline V gene. The CDR3, as DNA: TGTGCCAGCATAAACCAAGAGACCCAGTACTTC. As protein: CASINQETQYF.